The sequence of this T cell receptor beta chain was determined in a study of CD8 T cells in ankylosing spondylitis. The study, taken as a whole, reports: Roughly 8 highly homologous variants formed a TCR beta motif that appeared characteristic of ankylosing spondylitis blood.

CDR1 and CDR2 from the germline V gene are ENHRY and SYGVKD. The CDR3 runs to 13 residues. The junction had 4 bases not matched to a gene; V was cut back by 2 bases and J by 11 bases. TCRdb recomputed calls from the 5' RACE reads with MiXCR, one row per CDR3 protein. The repertoire has some 450,000 distinct CDR3 sequences, roughly a sixth of them found once; the top ten carry over 0.9%. This clonotype was counted between two and nine times. The target antigen is unknown. V and J are TRBV10-3 and TRBJ1-1, with TRBD1 matching over 11 bases. The sequenced sample consisted of blood, either unsorted or a sorted T cell fraction (not recorded which). The TCR originated in a male donor with ankylosing spondylitis. CDR3: CAISERDRGLAFF. The CDR3 nucleotides are TGTGCCATCAGTGAGCGGGACAGGGGGTTGGCTTTCTTT.